The T cell receptor beta chain described here comes from a study of T cells in Graves' hyperthyroidism and ophthalmopathy. As for the study in general: Pretreatment peripheral blood was obtained at initial diagnosis. The study's findings and limits: Stable hyperthyroidism and ophthalmopathy were separated using 13 V-J signatures. Most clonotypes expanded in the thyroid (above 0.001) were also present in blood.

The V end was cut by 0 bases, the J end by 6 bases, with 8 bases between. In germline, CDR1 is MNHEY, CDR2 SMNVEV (reference sequence). This CDR3 has 13 residues. As for this clonotype: Antigen specificity is unknown.

Over 18 months, lack of ophthalmopathy progression marked Graves' hyperthyroidism as stable. TCR beta CDR3 regions were amplified from RNA. An initial round of RT-PCR targeting the TCR CDR3 relied on the HTBI primer set. One entry per CDR3 protein, called by TCRdb with MiXCR from the multiplex PCR reads. The sample contains approximately 370,000 distinct CDR3 sequences, 15% of which appear only once. Sequencing was done on a sample of blood. The clonotype originates from a young woman with Graves' hyperthyroidism. The chain recombines TRBV27 with TRBJ1-2; D ambiguous. The CDR3 loop reads CASSLSTGNGYTF. CDR3 nucleotide sequence: TGTGCCAGCAGTTTATCGACGGGAAATGGCTACACCTTC.